The entry below describes one T cell receptor beta chain. This clonotype was counted at least ten times. The target of this receptor is not known. One base away there is no much larger clone; base qualities are not given. The junction carries 11 bases between V and J, which are trimmed by 4 bases and 2 bases respectively. The CDR3 sequence holds 13 residues, the cysteine and phenylalanine included. The retained sequence is limited to the CDR3, 39 bases, with the frame set at the first base. Per the germline V gene, SQVTM is the CDR1 and ANQGSEA is the CDR2. Preparation of the library involved 5' RACE. The sequencer was an Illumina Genome Analyzer IIx. The RNA-based TCR cDNA libraries were made using a previously described protocol that was modified in several ways. To prevent cross-contamination, barcodes specific to each sample were added to both ends of every TCR cDNA library during cDNA synthesis and amplification. As for how the authors treated the data: Each individual had between about 85,000 and nearly 550,000 identified clonotypes, and each library contained roughly 2 to 3.6 million CDR3-containing reads. After reads with improper barcode index combinations were thrown out, a cloneset for each library was built using the MiTCR software. MiTCR filtered or rescued low-quality reads and corrected PCR and sequencing errors when assembling CDR3 clonotypes. Artificial out-of-frame clonotypes were mapped to in-frame sequences, with one indel allowed in the CDR3, and then removed. Similarity of V and J gene usage between donors was measured as Jensen-Shannon divergence divided by mean entropy. In TCRdb, the public reads were trimmed at Q25 with fastp and aligned with MiXCR, with productive beta chains retained. Rows merge per CDR3 protein into single entries with the most common DNA and genes. These V and J calls originate from TCRdb's pipeline instead of the authors' own analysis. The sample data list fewer than 450,000 distinct CDR3 sequences, and 25% to 35% of these were observed just once. The ten biggest clones cover 6.1% of the sample.

This sample was included in a study of identical twins' blood T cells (dated by TCRdb to 2012 to 2015). Background on the whole study: Roughly 50 million Illumina reads were obtained across some twelve libraries, comprising six alpha-chain and six beta-chain libraries. Using next-generation sequencing, the study compared the TCR alpha and beta chain repertoires of three pairs of monozygous twins to assess how genetics influences repertoire formation.

Six healthy women forming three monozygous twin pairs were used as donors. All three twin pairs had been reared together, and it was thought likely that the same infectious agents and vaccines had been met by these twin pairs. TCR cDNA libraries were prepared from RNA that was isolated from peripheral blood mononuclear cells. General study outcomes and caveats: Independent studies were stated to be required to validate the proposed role of the TCRalpha J segment in MHC recognition during thymic selection. Environmental influences could not be excluded as an explanation for twin similarity, since twins were reared together. The count of CDR3 clonotypes shared by two donors depended mainly on the product of the two donors' cloneset sizes, and twins did not clearly depart from this trend. Among the most abundant TCRbeta clonotypes, more CDR3 sequences were shared by each donor with her twin than with unrelated donors. V gene usage, even among non-selected out-of-frame TCRbeta clonotypes, was reported to be markedly more similar within twin pairs than between unrelated donors.

Sample: PBMCs. This sequence was found in a woman aged 18-50 years in good health. The rearrangement joined TRBV29-1 to TRBJ1-1; no D gene is confidently identified. The base sequence is TGCAGCGTTGGAGTATTAGCTAACACTGAAGCTTTCTTT. Its protein product is CSVGVLANTEAFF.